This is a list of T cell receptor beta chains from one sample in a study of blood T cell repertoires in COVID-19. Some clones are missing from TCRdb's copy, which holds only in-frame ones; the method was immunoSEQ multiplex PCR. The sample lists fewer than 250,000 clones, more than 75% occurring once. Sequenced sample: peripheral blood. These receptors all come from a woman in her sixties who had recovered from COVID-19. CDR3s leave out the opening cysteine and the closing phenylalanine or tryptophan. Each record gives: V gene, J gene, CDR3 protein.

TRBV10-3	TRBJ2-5	AISSRTSDQETQY
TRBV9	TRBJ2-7	ASSVSFRDSRSYEQY
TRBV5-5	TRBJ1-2	ASSSPGVQGLSYT
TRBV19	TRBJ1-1	ASSTHRNTEAF
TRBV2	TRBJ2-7	ASSERVASGALGEQY
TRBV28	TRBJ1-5	ASSSSYISGGQPQH
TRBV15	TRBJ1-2	ATSSITGFRGYT
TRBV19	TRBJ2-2	ASSISTGPPTGELF
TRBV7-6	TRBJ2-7	ASSLSRGQEQY
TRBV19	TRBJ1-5	ASIPGTGRSQPQH
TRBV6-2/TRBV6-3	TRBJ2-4	ASSYLGTGRSDIQY
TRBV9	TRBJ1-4	ASSDQTGVNEKLF
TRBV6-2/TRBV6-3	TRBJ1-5	ASSYARASNNQPQH
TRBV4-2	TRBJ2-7	ASSQVTETYEQY
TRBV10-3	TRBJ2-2	AISPETGAGELF
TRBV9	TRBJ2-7	ASSVGGQPYEQY
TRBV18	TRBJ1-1	ASSPPTGNTEAF
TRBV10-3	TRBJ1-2	AISLGQGTLGYT
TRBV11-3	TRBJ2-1	ASSLGPSGGPRDEQF
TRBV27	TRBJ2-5	ASRPSGIQETQY
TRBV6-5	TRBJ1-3	ASKTSGNTIY
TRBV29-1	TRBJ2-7	SVGAPGQGPYEQY
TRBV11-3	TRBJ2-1	ASSPRGGSGGGEQF
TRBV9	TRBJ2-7	ASSGSGSYEQY
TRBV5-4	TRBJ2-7	ASSSNRGRGSYEQY
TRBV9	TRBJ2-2	ASSVSGGVNTGELF
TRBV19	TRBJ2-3	AVARGAGDADTQY
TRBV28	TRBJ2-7	ASRPQGAVSREY
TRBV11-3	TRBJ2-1	ASSLSGGGYNEQF
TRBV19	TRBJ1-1	ASSIGVKLNTEAF
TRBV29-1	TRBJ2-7	SVARNRAHYEQY
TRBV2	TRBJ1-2	ASSDGQGIGYT
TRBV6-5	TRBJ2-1	ASSYSGLAGGNEQF
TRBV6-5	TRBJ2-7	ASRRTGGVNEQY
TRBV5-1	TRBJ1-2	ASSFLGGVGDGYT
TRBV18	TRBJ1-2	ASSPMAGARVVRSSYT
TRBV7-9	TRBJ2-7	ASSHWTGEAYEQY
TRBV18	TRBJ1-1	ASSQSRDTEAF
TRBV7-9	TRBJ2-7	ASSLLADYYEQY
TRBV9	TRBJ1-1	ASSSFGDRPNTEAF
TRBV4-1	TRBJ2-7	ASSPNLLAMSNYEQY
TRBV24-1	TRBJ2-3	ATSAKRGSTDTQY
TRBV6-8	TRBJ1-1	AISLGTGARAAF
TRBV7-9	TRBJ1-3	ASSIEATIY
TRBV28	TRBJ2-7	ASSLVGGYEQY
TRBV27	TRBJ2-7	ASSPGQGSEQY
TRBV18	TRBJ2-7	ASSPQGGTGGNEQY
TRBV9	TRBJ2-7	ASSDADHLYEQY
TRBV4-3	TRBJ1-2	ASSQDGTGDYGYT
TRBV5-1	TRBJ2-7	ASSPDAPGTRMY
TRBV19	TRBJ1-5	ASRQTGGQPQH
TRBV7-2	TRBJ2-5	ASSLGLLETQY